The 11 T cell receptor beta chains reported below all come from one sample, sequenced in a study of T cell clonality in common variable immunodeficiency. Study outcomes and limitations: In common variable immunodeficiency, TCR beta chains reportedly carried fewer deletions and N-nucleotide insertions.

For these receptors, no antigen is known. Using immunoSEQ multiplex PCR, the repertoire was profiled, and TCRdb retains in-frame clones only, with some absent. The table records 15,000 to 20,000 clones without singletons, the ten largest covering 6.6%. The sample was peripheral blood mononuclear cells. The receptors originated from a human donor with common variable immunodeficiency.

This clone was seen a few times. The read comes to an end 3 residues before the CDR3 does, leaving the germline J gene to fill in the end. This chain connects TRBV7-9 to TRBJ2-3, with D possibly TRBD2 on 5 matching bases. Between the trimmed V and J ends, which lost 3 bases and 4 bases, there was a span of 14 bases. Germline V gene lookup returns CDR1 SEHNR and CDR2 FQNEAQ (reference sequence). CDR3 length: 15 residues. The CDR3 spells CASSFSSFGADTQYF. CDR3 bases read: TGTGCCAGCAGCTTTTCTAGTTTCGGGGCAGATACG.

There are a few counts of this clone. CDR3: CASSPVGGASNEQFF. CDR3 bases read: TGTGCCAGCAGTCCCGTCGGGGGAGCATCCAATGAG. This chain connects TRBV6-2 or TRBV6-3 to TRBJ2-1, with a tentative D call TRBD2 (6 bases). The CDR3 end falls 3 residues outside the read, so it is completed with the germline J gene. Germline V gives CDR1 MNHEY, CDR2 SVGEGT. The ends were cut back, 5 bases at V and 6 bases at J, with 17 bases in the middle. The CDR3 has 15 residues.

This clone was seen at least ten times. Partial CDR3 DNA: TGTGCCAGCAGCTTAGGAGGGGGAGGCACTGAA. Translated: CASSLGGGGTE. Given in full, the CDR3 is CASSLGGGGTEAFF. J is TRBJ1-1 and V is TRBV7-9, with D possibly matching TRBD1 (6 bases). The read finishes 3 residues shy of the CDR3 end, and the germline J gene is used to complete it. Germline V gene data show CDR1 as SEHNR and CDR2 as FQNEAQ (reference sequence). The germline V and J ends were trimmed by 1 base and 4 bases, with 10 bases remaining between them. The CDR3 sequence is 14 residues long.

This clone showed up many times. Incomplete CDR3 DNA: TGTGCCAGCAGTGAAAGAGTGGGGGCCGCTGAA. This encodes CASSERVGAAE. The whole CDR3 sequence reads CASSERVGAAEAFF. This sequence joins TRBV6-1 and TRBJ1-1; possible D gene TRBD1, 6 bases. The read ends 3 residues before the CDR3 terminus; that terminus is restored from the germline J gene. Between the trimmed V and J ends, which lost 2 bases and 6 bases, there was a span of 13 bases. This CDR3 has 14 residues. Per germline, CDR1 MNHNS and CDR2 SASEGT.

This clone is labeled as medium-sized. CDR3 bases read: TGCAGTGCTAGAGATTTTGAGACAGGGTCCCACGAG. This translates into CSARDFETGSHE. The entire CDR3 protein reads CSARDFETGSHEQYF. The chain uses TRBV20-1 and TRBJ2-7; 7 nucleotides align to TRBD1. The CDR3 extends 3 residues past the end of the read, so its final part is completed from the germline J gene. V lost 0 bases to trimming and J lost 5 bases; unmatched junction nucleotides: 10. The CDR3 extends over 15 amino acids. Germline V gives CDR1 DFQATT, CDR2 SNEGSKA (reference sequence).

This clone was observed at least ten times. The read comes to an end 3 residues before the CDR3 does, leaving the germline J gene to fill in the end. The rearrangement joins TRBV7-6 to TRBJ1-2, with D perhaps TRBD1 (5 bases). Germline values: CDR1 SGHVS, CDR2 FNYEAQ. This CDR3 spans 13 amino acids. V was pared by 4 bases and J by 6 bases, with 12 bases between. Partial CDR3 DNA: TGTGCCAGCAGCTGGGGCGGGGGTGATGGC. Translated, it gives CASSWGGGDG. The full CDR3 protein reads CASSWGGGDGYTF.

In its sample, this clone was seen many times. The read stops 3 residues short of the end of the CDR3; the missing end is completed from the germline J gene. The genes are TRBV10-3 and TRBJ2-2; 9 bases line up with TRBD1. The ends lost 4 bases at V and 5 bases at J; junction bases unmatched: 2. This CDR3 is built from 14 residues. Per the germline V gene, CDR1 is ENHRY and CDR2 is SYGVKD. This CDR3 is CAISGTGETGELFF. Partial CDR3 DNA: TGTGCCATCAGTGGGACAGGGGAAACCGGGGAG.

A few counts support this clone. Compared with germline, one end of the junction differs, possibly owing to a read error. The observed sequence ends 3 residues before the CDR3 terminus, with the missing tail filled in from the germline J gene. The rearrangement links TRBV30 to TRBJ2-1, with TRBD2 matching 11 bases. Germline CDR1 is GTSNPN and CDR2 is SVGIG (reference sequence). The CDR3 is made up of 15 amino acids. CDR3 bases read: TGTCCCTGGGGGGAGGGGACTAGCGGTTACAATGAG. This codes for CPWGEGTSGYNE. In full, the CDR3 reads CPWGEGTSGYNEQFF.

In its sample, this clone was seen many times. The CDR3 reads CASSSRTGTNTEAFF. The CDR3 bases that were read are TGTGCCAGCAGCTCCCGGACAGGGACGAACACTGAA. V is TRBV5-5 and J is TRBJ1-1, with 8 bases identical to TRBD1. The read is 3 residues too short to cover the CDR3 end, so that end is filled in from the germline J gene. Germline loops: CDR1 SGHKS, CDR2 YYEKEE (reference sequence). This CDR3 spans 15 amino acids. V lost 3 bases and J lost 1; bases outside the gene matches: 5. Drawing the rest from reference TRBV5-5 and TRBJ1-1, the complete variable domain is DAGVTQSPTHLIKTRGQQVTLRCSPISGHKSVSWYQQVLGQGPQFIFQYYEKEERGRGNFPDRFSARQFPNYSSELNVNALLLGDSALYLCASSSRTGTNTEAFFGQGTRLTVV.

The chain's CDR3 is CASSPTSGETQYF. CDR3 DNA (partial): TGTGCCAGCAGCCCGACTAGCGGGGAGACC. The gene calls are TRBV7-9 and TRBJ2-5, with TRBD2 matching 10 bases. The CDR3 end lies 3 residues beyond the end of the read and is filled in from the germline J gene. The V gene end was trimmed by 5 bases and the J gene end by 5 bases; junction bases not matched to a gene: 2. This CDR3 is built from 13 residues. Germline-derived CDR1 and CDR2 are SEHNR and FQNEAQ (reference sequence).

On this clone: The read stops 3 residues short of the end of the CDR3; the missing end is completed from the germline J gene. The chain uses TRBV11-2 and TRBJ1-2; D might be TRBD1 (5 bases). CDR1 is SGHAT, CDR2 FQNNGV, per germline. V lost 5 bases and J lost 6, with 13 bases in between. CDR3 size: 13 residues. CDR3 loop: CASSTRDRHGYTF. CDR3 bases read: TGTGCCAGCAGCACCCGAGACAGACATGGC.